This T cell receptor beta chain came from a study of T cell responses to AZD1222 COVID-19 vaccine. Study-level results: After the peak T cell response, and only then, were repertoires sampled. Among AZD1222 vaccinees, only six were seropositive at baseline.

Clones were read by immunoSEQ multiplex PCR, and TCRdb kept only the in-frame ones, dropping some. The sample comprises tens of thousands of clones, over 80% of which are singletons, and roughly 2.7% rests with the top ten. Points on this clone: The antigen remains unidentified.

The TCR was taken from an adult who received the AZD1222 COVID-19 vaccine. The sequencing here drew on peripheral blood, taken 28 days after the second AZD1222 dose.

The DNA of the CDR3 is TGTGCCAGCAGCTTAGGGATAGGTAGACAGGGAAGGAACACCGGGGAGCTGTTTTTT. Translating it yields CASSLGIGRQGRNTGELFF. The rearrangement links TRBV7-9 to TRBJ2-2; 7 bases are a match to TRBD1. This CDR3 is 19 amino acids long. Germline trimming cut 1 base from V and 1 base from J; bases unmatched to any gene: 12. Germline assignment: CDR1 SEHNR and CDR2 FQNEAQ (reference sequence).